This entry lists 14 T cell receptor beta chains sequenced from one sample in a study of blood T cells in healthy people across ages (dated by TCRdb to the mid-2010s). The library was produced with 5' RACE. The reads were generated on an Illumina HiSeq 2500. A second 7 to 11 cycle PCR used a sample-barcoded 5' primer and a J-beta primer mix. TCRdb cleaned the public reads at Q25 with fastp, built clones with MiXCR and kept in-frame beta chains. Rows are unified per CDR3 protein, each entry keeping the most common DNA and genes. The sample data list 550,000 to 750,000 distinct CDR3 sequences, and roughly 21% of these were observed just once. In total, the top ten clones hold 3.5% to 4% of the sample. The material sequenced was blood. These receptors all come from a man aged 70-80 years in good health.

This clonotype was seen a handful of times. The rearrangement links TRBV2 to TRBJ2-1; D could derive from TRBD1 or TRBD2 (5 bases each). CDR1 and CDR2 (germline): SNHLY, FYNNEI. The CDR3 length is 15 residues. The V end was cut by 4 bases, the J end by 5 bases, with 15 bases between. The CDR3 DNA follows: TGTGCCAGCAGTGTTGTGGAAGGGACCGACAATGAGCAGTTCTTC. Translating gives CASSVVEGTDNEQFF.

In its sample, this clonotype was seen a few times. The rearrangement uses TRBV18 and TRBJ2-5; D unclear. The germline CDR1 and CDR2 sequences are KGHSH and LQKENI. CDR3 length: 17 residues. Trimming stripped 2 bases from V and 5 bases from J, with 21 bases between. The chain's CDR3 is CASSPASGLTPVETQYF. In DNA, the CDR3 is TGTGCCAGCTCACCAGCTAGTGGTCTGACTCCGGTCGAGACCCAGTACTTC.

This chain joins TRBV5-1 and TRBJ2-1, with TRBD2 matching 7 bases. The germline gives CDR1 SGHRS, CDR2 YFSETQ. This CDR3 is 16 amino acids long. Trimming at V came to 3 bases and at J to 0 bases, leaving 6 bases not matched to a gene. In nucleotides, the CDR3 is TGCGCCAGCAGCTATGACGGGAGGAGCTCCTACAATGAGCAGTTCTTC. It yields the protein CASSYDGRSSYNEQFF.

The chain has TRBV6-2 or TRBV6-3 and TRBJ1-2; no clear D. The CDR3 consists of 13 residues. V lost 6 bases, J lost 2 bases, and 10 bases lay in between. CDR1 and CDR2 (germline): MNHEY, SVGEGT. The CDR3 DNA follows: TGTGCCAGCAGCCTAAACGGGAACTATGGCTACACCTTC. It specifies CASSLNGNYGYTF.

Many counts were recorded for this clonotype. This chain uses TRBV5-1 with TRBJ2-3; 8 bases fit TRBD1. V lost 3 bases to trimming and J lost 0 bases; unmatched junction nucleotides: 9. Looked up from germline, CDR1 is SGHRS and CDR2 is YFSETQ. The length of the CDR3 is 17 residues. This CDR3 reads CASSSRPRQGSTDTQYF. DNA for the CDR3: TGCGCCAGCAGCTCCCGACCTAGACAGGGGAGCACAGATACGCAGTATTTT.

This clonotype has a handful of counts. V gene TRBV3-1 combines with J gene TRBJ2-5; D not resolved. The CDR3 sequence is 16 residues long. Germline CDR1 and CDR2: LGHDT and YNNKEL (reference sequence). Between the trimmed V and J ends, which lost 0 bases and 1 base, there was a span of 12 bases. The CDR3 bases are TGTGCCAGCAGCCAAGATGTGATTGCCTCCCAAGAGACCCAGTACTTC. Amino acids: CASSQDVIASQETQYF.

This clonotype has only a few counts. J is TRBJ2-1 and V is TRBV25-1, with 8 bases lining up with TRBD2. V was clipped by 0 bases and J by 3 bases; unmatched bases: 4. Germline V gives CDR1 MGHDK, CDR2 SYGVNS. This CDR3 region has 16 residues. CDR3 sequence reads: CASSEYGGRLYNEQFF. In nucleotides, the CDR3 is TGTGCCAGCAGTGAATATGGCGGGAGGCTCTACAATGAGCAGTTCTTC.

There are many counts of this clonotype. The chain links TRBV2 to TRBJ2-1; 10 bases line up with TRBD2. V dropped 4 bases and J dropped 4; count of bases not matched to a gene: 1. Germline values: CDR1 SNHLY, CDR2 FYNNEI. The CDR3 has 14 amino acids. CDR3 sequence: CASSVSGGYNEQFF. The DNA of the CDR3 is TGTGCCAGCAGTGTTAGCGGGGGGTACAATGAGCAGTTCTTC. Complete variable domain (other parts from reference TRBV2 and TRBJ2-1): EPEVTQTPSHQVTQMGQEVILRCVPISNHLYFYWYRQILGQKVEFLVSFYNNEISEKSEIFDDQFSVERPDGSNFTLKIRSTKLEDSAMYFCASSVSGGYNEQFFGPGTRLTVL.

This clonotype occurred a few times. The chain couples TRBV3-1 to TRBJ2-3, with 7 bases matching TRBD2. The CDR3 consists of 16 residues. Germline CDR1 reads LGHDT; CDR2 reads YNNKEL (reference sequence). The trim removed 1 base at V and 2 bases at J, leaving 6 bases unmatched. In nucleotides, the CDR3 is TGTGCCAGCAGCCAAGTAGCGGGTTCACCCACAGATACGCAGTATTTT. Its protein product is CASSQVAGSPTDTQYF.

The J gene is TRBJ2-2, the V gene TRBV5-1; a weak D match, TRBD2 (6 bases). The CDR3 runs 15 residues. The germline gives CDR1 SGHRS, CDR2 YFSETQ. Trimming took off 3 bases at V and 0 bases at J, with 9 bases between the two ends. CDR3 in amino acids: CASSWGGANTGELFF. Here the CDR3 DNA reads TGCGCCAGCAGCTGGGGCGGGGCGAACACCGGGGAGCTGTTTTTT.

The chain recombines TRBV27 with TRBJ1-1; the D gene is possibly TRBD1 (5 bases). Between the trimmed V and J ends, which lost 10 bases and 7 bases, there was a span of 13 bases. This CDR3 has 11 amino acids. CDR1 and CDR2 from the germline V gene are MNHEY and SMNVEV (reference sequence). CDR3 DNA: TGTGCCACCAAGGAGGGGAATGAAGCTTTCTTT. Its translation is CATKEGNEAFF.

This clonotype was counted a few times. This rearrangement joins TRBV5-6 to TRBJ1-5; TRBD1 agrees at 8 bases. Germline-derived CDR1 and CDR2 are SGHDT and YYEEEE. V dropped 4 bases and J dropped 6; count of bases not matched to a gene: 12. This CDR3 spans 16 amino acids. The CDR3 reads CASSRGTGDSGQPQHF. CDR3 sequence (DNA): TGTGCCAGCAGCAGAGGGACAGGAGATTCTGGTCAGCCCCAGCATTTT.

This chain uses TRBV30 with TRBJ1-2; perhaps TRBD1 as D (5 bases). This CDR3 comprises 14 residues. Germline values: CDR1 GTSNPN, CDR2 SVGIG (reference sequence). V was pared by 3 bases and J by 4 bases, with 15 bases between. CDR3: CAWRATGRRYGYTF. CDR3 nucleotides: TGTGCCTGGAGAGCCACAGGTCGCCGCTATGGCTACACCTTC.

This clonotype was counted many times. CDR3 sequence reads: CASVGRNSGANVLTF. The CDR3, as DNA: TGTGCCAGCGTGGGTAGGAACTCTGGGGCCAACGTCCTGACTTTC. The chain carries TRBV19 and TRBJ2-6; D uncertain. Germline CDR1 is LNHDA and CDR2 is SQIVND (reference sequence). The CDR3 consists of 15 residues. The germline V and J ends were trimmed by 9 bases and 0 bases, with 12 bases remaining between them.